This T cell receptor beta chain comes out of a study of blood T cell repertoires in COVID-19. The overall study: Samples came from the United States, Italy and Spain, spanning acute and convalescent COVID-19. The cDNA or gDNA used as material had been derived from T cells, B-cell-depleted T cells, or PBMCs.

This CDR3 is built from 13 residues. Germline V lookup: CDR1 SQVTM, CDR2 ANQGSEA. Deletions cut 4 bases from V and 0 bases from J, with 10 bases between. Per the original methods: Estimated nucleated cell counts came from reference gene primer amplification. Libraries were prepared by immunoSEQ multiplex PCR; TCRdb keeps only in-frame clonotypes and omits some of them. V, J and clone size reflect that table, while D and trimming were determined from the DNA. The profile covers roughly 280,000 clones, with 75% to 90% appearing a single time and 2% to 2.5% taken by the ten largest. The gene calls are TRBV29-1 and TRBJ2-7; a weak D match, TRBD1 (5 bases). The clonotype was recovered from a woman between 45 and 65 years old who had recovered from COVID-19. The sample taken for sequencing was peripheral blood. The CDR3 bases are TGCAGCGTTGGCCCAAGGGGCTCCTACGAGCAGTACTTC. Translation gives CSVGPRGSYEQYF.